Below, 13 T cell receptor beta chains from the same sample are listed, as sequenced in a study of regulatory T cells in long-lasting Graves disease. Building of the TCR beta libraries involved iRepertoire HTBI primers and Arm-PCR of CDR3 regions. From the multiplex PCR reads, TCRdb called clonotypes with MiXCR, one entry per CDR3 protein. The sample carries hundreds of thousands of distinct CDR3 sequences, around 20% recorded once. Time point meaning: persistent/refractory GD, antithyroid drugs over 5 years with positive TRAb. The TCR library was made from RNA extracted from PBMCs. This sample comprised peripheral blood mononuclear cells (PBMCs), obtained when the disease was refractory, from a patient treated with antithyroid drugs. Source of these receptors: a female donor with Graves disease.

Of note for this clonotype: This clone may be a read error of a much larger clone one base away. The missing conserved phenylalanine or tryptophan at the end of this CDR3 makes a read error likely. The chain uses TRBV11-2 and TRBJ1-2, with TRBD1 matching 7 bases. This CDR3 is built from 13 residues. Germline V gene lookup returns CDR1 SGHAT and CDR2 FQNNGV. The V and J ends lost 7 bases and 2 bases, in that order; junction bases with no gene match: 4. CDR3 bases: TGTGCCAGCAACGCGGGACAGAACTATGGCTACACCCTC. Residues: CASNAGQNYGYTL.

This clonotype was seen a handful of times. The V gene is TRBV5-5, the J gene TRBJ2-7; 9 nucleotides line up with TRBD1. The CDR3 contains 14 residues. Germline values: CDR1 SGHKS, CDR2 YYEKEE (reference sequence). J lost 4 bases, V lost 2 bases, and 4 bases had no gene match. The DNA of the CDR3 is TGTGCCAGCAGCTTCGGACAGGGGCTTTACGAGCAGTACTTC. It codes for CASSFGQGLYEQYF.

This clonotype has at least ten counts. The chain uses TRBV11-2 and TRBJ2-2, with 8 bases lining up with TRBD1. V trimming: 3 bases; J trimming: 5 bases; junction bases outside the gene matches: 2. This CDR3 has 14 residues. CDR1 and CDR2 from the germline V gene are SGHAT and FQNNGV. This CDR3 is CASSFQGATGELFF. DNA for the CDR3: TGTGCCAGCAGCTTTCAGGGGGCGACCGGGGAGCTGTTTTTT.

The V gene is TRBV7-6, the J gene TRBJ2-2; 9 nucleotides agree with TRBD1. Germline assignment: CDR1 SGHVS and CDR2 FNYEAQ. Trimming at V came to 0 bases and at J to 3 bases, leaving 11 bases not matched to a gene. The CDR3 spans 19 residues. CDR3 in amino acids: CASSLAIEGWTGDTGELFF. The DNA for the CDR3 is TGTGCCAGCAGCTTAGCGATAGAGGGTTGGACAGGGGACACCGGGGAGCTGTTTTTT.

The chain recombines TRBV28 with TRBJ1-3; 7 nucleotides line up with TRBD1. CDR3 length: 18 residues. Germline values: CDR1 MDHEN, CDR2 SYDVKM. The ends lost 6 bases at V and 0 bases at J; junction bases unmatched: 14. CDR3 sequence reads: CASSLRGLSGHSGNTIYF. CDR3 nucleotides: TGTGCCAGCAGCCTAAGGGGGCTGTCGGGACACTCTGGAAACACCATATATTTT.

There are many counts of this clonotype. The chain combines TRBV20-1 with TRBJ2-5, with D unclear. CDR3 length equals 10 residues. The germline V and J ends were trimmed by 3 bases and 7 bases, with 6 bases remaining between them. The germline V gene encodes CDR1 DFQATT and CDR2 SNEGSKA (reference sequence). The DNA for the CDR3 is TGCAGTGCTAGCCCCGGGACCCAGTACTTC. It specifies CSASPGTQYF.

The rearrangement uses TRBV4-1 and TRBJ2-7; 12 bases agree with TRBD2. The V segment lost 5 bases and the J segment 6 bases; nucleotides outside the gene matches: 17. The CDR3 runs 18 residues. Looked up from germline, CDR1 is MGHRA and CDR2 is YSYEKL. The CDR3 reads CASSSHPQKLAGGAEQYF. DNA of the CDR3: TGCGCCAGCAGCTCTCATCCACAAAAACTAGCGGGAGGCGCCGAGCAGTACTTC.

This chain links TRBV4-1 with TRBJ2-7; D is possibly TRBD1 or TRBD2 (6 bases each). This CDR3 region has 15 residues. CDR1 MGHRA and CDR2 YSYEKL come from the germline V gene. Trimming left V 0 bases short and J 4 bases short, with 13 bases between. The CDR3 DNA reads as TGCGCCAGCAGCCAAGAAGGCAGGGGAGGATACGAGCAGTACTTC. Translating it yields CASSQEGRGGYEQYF.

The chain couples TRBV5-1 to TRBJ2-7, with 13 bases that match TRBD2. This CDR3 is 15 amino acids long. Trimming took 4 bases from V and 3 from J; bases not matched to a gene: 4. CDR1 is SGHRS and CDR2 is YFSETQ in the germline V gene. The CDR3 reads CASSKGTSGNYEQYF. CDR3 DNA sequence: TGCGCCAGCAGCAAGGGGACTAGCGGGAACTACGAGCAGTACTTC.

This clonotype was picked up many times. This rearrangement joins TRBV7-2 to TRBJ2-4; D remains unclear. This CDR3 comprises 18 residues. The germline V gene encodes CDR1 SGHTA and CDR2 FQGNSA. V lost 2 bases and J lost 1, with 18 bases in between. CDR3 sequence: CASSLTPGDGRAKNIQYF. The CDR3 DNA follows: TGTGCCAGCAGCTTAACCCCGGGTGATGGAAGGGCCAAAAACATTCAGTACTTC.

The sample holds many counts of this clonotype. The V call is TRBV18, the J call TRBJ2-5; TRBD2 is a possible D gene (6 bases). V dropped 3 bases and J dropped 4 bases, with 9 bases sitting between them. Germline CDR1 reads KGHSH; CDR2 reads LQKENI. The CDR3 runs 13 residues. The CDR3 region has the DNA TGTGCCAGCTCACCCCGGGACTCAGAGACCCAGTACTTC. Translation gives CASSPRDSETQYF.

The rearrangement links TRBV18 to TRBJ2-5; 10 bases match TRBD2. The CDR3 sequence is 14 residues long. Trimming removed 4 bases from V and 5 bases from J; junction bases left unmatched: 4. Germline CDR1 and CDR2: KGHSH and LQKENI. CDR3 amino acids: CASSQTSGTETQYF. In nucleotides, the CDR3 is TGTGCCAGCTCACAAACTAGCGGGACTGAGACCCAGTACTTC.

This clonotype was recorded many times. The chain combines TRBV20-1 with TRBJ1-1; 12 bases are shared with TRBD1. The CDR3 totals 12 residues. Germline CDR1 DFQATT, CDR2 SNEGSKA (reference sequence). With 6 bases clipped from V and 11 bases from J, the junction kept 7 bases outside the gene matches. CDR3 in DNA: TGCAGTGCCGTCGGGACAGGGGGCAAGGCTTTCTTT. It encodes CSAVGTGGKAFF.